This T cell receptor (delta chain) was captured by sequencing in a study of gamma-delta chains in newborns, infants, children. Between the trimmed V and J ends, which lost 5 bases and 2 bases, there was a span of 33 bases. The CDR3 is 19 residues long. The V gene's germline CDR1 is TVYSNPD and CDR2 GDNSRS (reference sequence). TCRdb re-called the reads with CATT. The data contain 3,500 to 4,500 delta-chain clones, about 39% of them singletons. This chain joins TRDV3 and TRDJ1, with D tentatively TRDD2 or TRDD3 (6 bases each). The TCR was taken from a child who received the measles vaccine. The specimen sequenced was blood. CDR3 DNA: TGTGCCCTAATCGCCGGTCCTACTTTATACTGGGCTGTGACCGATAAACTCATCTTT. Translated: CALIAGPTLYWAVTDKLIF.